The 10 T cell receptor beta chains presented below share a single source sample, sequenced in a study of neurological immune-mediated disorders. TCRdb called the 5' RACE reads again in MiXCR, with one record for every CDR3 protein. This table holds about 52,000 distinct CDR3 sequences, 3% to 4.5% found once. Input material: PBMCs. These receptors originate from a man aged 25 to 45 with multiple sclerosis.

This clonotype appeared many times. The chain recombines TRBV6-6 with TRBJ2-7; D uncertain. CDR1 is MNHNY, CDR2 SVGAGI, per germline (reference sequence). CDR3 length: 14 residues. Deletions cut 0 bases from V and 6 bases from J, with 12 bases between. This chain's CDR3 is CASSYSPGATEQYF. The CDR3 DNA reads as TGTGCCAGCAGTTACTCCCCAGGAGCGACCGAGCAGTACTTC.

This clonotype was seen many times. This chain uses TRBV27 with TRBJ2-1; D gene ambiguous. Germline values: CDR1 MNHEY, CDR2 SMNVEV (reference sequence). The CDR3 is 12 amino acids. Trimming removed 5 bases from V and 7 bases from J, with 9 bases in between. CDR3 nucleotides: TGTGCCAGCAGTGGTCCTACGAATGAGCAGTTCTTC. It encodes CASSGPTNEQFF.

This clonotype was recorded at least ten times. The chain recombines TRBV20-1 with TRBJ2-2; TRBD2 matches 9 bases. CDR1 is DFQATT, CDR2 SNEGSKA, per germline (reference sequence). This CDR3 is built from 12 residues. For the CDR3, the DNA is TGCAGCCTGACTAGCGGCACCGGGGAGCTGTTTTTT. Translation: CSLTSGTGELFF.

This clonotype was seen many times. The chain links TRBV18 to TRBJ2-1; 7 nucleotides align to TRBD1. The CDR3 extends over 15 amino acids. The trim removed 2 bases at V and 3 bases at J, leaving 4 bases unmatched. From germline, CDR1 is KGHSH and CDR2 LQKENI. This chain's CDR3 is CASSPTTGHYNEQFF. CDR3 nucleotide sequence: TGTGCCAGCTCACCAACGACAGGGCACTACAATGAGCAGTTCTTC.

This clonotype was counted ten times or more. The chain employs TRBV28 and TRBJ2-1; possibly TRBD2 for D (5 bases). V lost 7 bases and J 9 bases, leaving 13 bases between the germline ends. Germline V gives CDR1 MDHEN, CDR2 SYDVKM. This CDR3 spans 12 amino acids. CDR3 protein: CASTGKLGEQFF. For the CDR3, the DNA is TGTGCCAGCACCGGGAAACTGGGTGAGCAGTTCTTC.

DNA of the CDR3: TGTGCCAGCAGCTTAGACCGGCCCGGTGAGCAGTTCTTC. Its translation is CASSLDRPGEQFF. The chain couples TRBV7-2 to TRBJ2-1; D is unresolved. Trimming left V 1 base short and J 9 bases short, with 10 bases between. Germline V lookup: CDR1 SGHTA, CDR2 FQGNSA. This CDR3 comprises 13 residues.

This clonotype was seen many times. The genes are TRBV12-3 or TRBV12-4 and TRBJ1-5; 7 bases are a match to TRBD1. Trimming at V came to 5 bases and at J to 4 bases, leaving 5 bases not matched to a gene. This CDR3 is built from 14 residues. The CDR3 is CASSQTGRNQPQHF. The CDR3 DNA reads TGTGCCAGCAGTCAGACAGGGCGAAATCAGCCCCAGCATTTT.

In its sample, this clonotype was seen many times. This sequence joins TRBV29-1 and TRBJ2-1, with 8 bases lining up with TRBD2. The CDR3 runs 14 residues. Germline trimming cut 1 base from V and 3 bases from J; bases unmatched to any gene: 2. Per germline, CDR1 SQVTM and CDR2 ANQGSEA. The CDR3 bases are TGCAGCGTTGAAGGACTAGCGCTCTACAATGAGCAGTTCTTC. As protein: CSVEGLALYNEQFF.

The sample holds many counts of this clonotype. Here the CDR3 DNA reads TGTGCCAGCAGCACCCAGGGACAGCTGAACACTGAAGCTTTCTTT. Protein product: CASSTQGQLNTEAFF. The rearrangement uses TRBV9 and TRBJ1-1, with 7 bases lining up with TRBD1. After removal of 4 bases from V and 0 bases from J, the junction contained 6 bases not matched to a gene. Germline V gene sequence: CDR1 SGDLS, CDR2 YYNGEE. CDR3 length: 15 amino acids.

This clonotype was observed many times. This chain joins TRBV20-1 and TRBJ1-4; a possible D gene is TRBD1 (5 bases). CDR1 DFQATT and CDR2 SNEGSKA come from the germline V gene (reference sequence). The V and J ends lost 0 bases and 6 bases respectively, with 11 bases between them. This CDR3 is 14 amino acids long. This chain's CDR3 is CSARDYRGDEKLFF. The CDR3 bases are TGCAGTGCTAGAGATTATCGAGGGGATGAAAAACTGTTTTTT.